The T cell receptor beta chain described here comes from a study of shared clonotypes between healthy human individuals. For this clone: The target antigen is unknown.

The assay was run at deep level. The material for each subset, its genomic DNA, was split evenly across several immunoSEQ plates. Original handling: With immunoSEQ giving junction-only sequences and no quality scores, filtering differed. The repertoire was sequenced with immunoSEQ multiplex PCR; TCRdb's copy has only in-frame clones and lacks some. The V and J calls and the clone size are those of that table, but D and trimming were determined from the DNA. Among around 2,100,000 clones listed, approximately 94% were seen once. The germline V gene has CDR1 PRHDT and CDR2 FYEKMQ (reference sequence). Trimming shortened V by 0 bases and J by 6 bases, and 9 bases separated the two germline ends. This CDR3 spans 13 amino acids. CD45RO-negative CD8 cells positively selected for CCR7 made up the naive population, which excluded terminally differentiated effector memory CD45RA+ cells. Findings and limits, study-wide: Non-shared clonotypes had lower generation probabilities than those shared by all four donors.

Sequenced: naive CD8+ T cells sorted from blood. The receptor comes from a man aged 18 to 29 in good health. The chain has TRBV13 and TRBJ2-7; D is perhaps TRBD2 (6 bases). CDR3 bases: TGTGCCAGCAGCTTAGGACTAGCCTCCGAGCAGTACTTC. Translation: CASSLGLASEQYF.